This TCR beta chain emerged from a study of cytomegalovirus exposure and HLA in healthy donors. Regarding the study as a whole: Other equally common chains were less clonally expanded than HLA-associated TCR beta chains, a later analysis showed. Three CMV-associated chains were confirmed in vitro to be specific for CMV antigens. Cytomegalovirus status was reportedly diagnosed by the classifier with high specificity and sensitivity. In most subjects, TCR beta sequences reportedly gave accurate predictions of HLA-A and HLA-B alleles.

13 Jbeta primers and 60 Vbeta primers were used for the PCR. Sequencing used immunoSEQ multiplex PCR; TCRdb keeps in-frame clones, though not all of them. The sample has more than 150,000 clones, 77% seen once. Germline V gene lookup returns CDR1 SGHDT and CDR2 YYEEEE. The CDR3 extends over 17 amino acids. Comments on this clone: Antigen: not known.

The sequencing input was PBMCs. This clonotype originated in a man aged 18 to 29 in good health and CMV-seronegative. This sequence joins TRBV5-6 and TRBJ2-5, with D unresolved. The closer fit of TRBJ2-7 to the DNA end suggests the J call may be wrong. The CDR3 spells CASSSELGRKTSYEQYF. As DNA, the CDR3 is TGTGCCAGCAGCTCGGAGTTAGGCCGGAAGACTTCCTACGAGCAGTACTTC.